A single sample gave rise to the 27 T cell receptor beta chains below, sequenced in a study of cytomegalovirus exposure and HLA in healthy donors. 60 Vbeta and 13 Jbeta primers were used in PCR. Only in-frame clones appear in the TCRdb table, and some are missing; sequencing was by immunoSEQ multiplex PCR. The table records about 150,000 clones, 60% to 85% of them present only once. Material for sequencing was PBMCs. All receptors come from a woman aged 35 to 49 in good health and CMV-seronegative.

This clone showed up just a few times. The rearrangement uses TRBV4-1 and TRBJ1-2; D perhaps matches TRBD1 (5 bases). Between the trimmed V and J ends, which lost 1 base and 6 bases, there was a span of 12 bases. Germline-derived CDR1 and CDR2 are MGHRA and YSYEKL. The CDR3 is made up of 14 amino acids. The DNA for the CDR3 is TGCGCCAGCAGCCAAGTTCAGGGAATGGATGGCTACACCTTC. Protein: CASSQVQGMDGYTF.

The rearrangement uses TRBV5-6 and TRBJ1-1; no clear D. This CDR3 has 12 residues. In germline, CDR1 is SGHDT, CDR2 YYEEEE. The V end lost 4 bases, the J end lost 1 base, and 5 bases lay between the germline ends. CDR3 residues: CASSLRNTEAFF. The CDR3 coding sequence is TGTGCCAGCAGCCTTAGGAACACTGAAGCTTTCTTT.

This clone was counted a single time. The chain is built from TRBV13 and TRBJ1-2, with 9 bases that match TRBD1. Germline values: CDR1 PRHDT, CDR2 FYEKMQ (reference sequence). The CDR3 has 18 amino acids. V lost 1 base, J lost 3 bases, and 12 bases stayed unmatched. The CDR3 is CASSLEPGQGPLYYGYTF. CDR3 coding DNA: TGTGCCAGCAGCTTAGAGCCGGGACAGGGACCACTTTACTATGGCTACACCTTC.

V is TRBV4-2 and J is TRBJ1-3; possible D gene TRBD1, 6 bases. The germline gives CDR1 LGHNA, CDR2 YNFKEQ. V lost 0 bases to trimming and J lost 4 bases, with 16 bases between them. The CDR3 has 17 residues. CDR3 protein: CASSQDFWGGSGNTIYF. Here the CDR3 DNA reads TGTGCCAGCAGCCAAGATTTTTGGGGGGGCTCCGGAAACACCATATATTTT.

The gene calls are TRBV15 and TRBJ1-1, with D possibly TRBD1 on 5 matching bases. The CDR3 is 15 residues long. CDR1 and CDR2 (germline): LNHNV, YYDKDF (reference sequence). V was shortened by 3 bases and J by 1 base, with 12 bases between the two germline ends. CDR3 protein: CATSRSREGNTEAFF. CDR3 nucleotides: TGTGCCACCAGCAGGAGCAGGGAGGGGAACACTGAAGCTTTCTTT.

The V gene is TRBV4-1, the J gene TRBJ1-5, with TRBD1 matching 7 bases. V dropped 0 bases and J dropped 5; count of bases not matched to a gene: 10. Germline values: CDR1 MGHRA, CDR2 YSYEKL. The CDR3 covers 17 residues. CDR3 amino acids: CASSQDGTVPFYQPQHF. The CDR3 coding sequence is TGCGCCAGCAGCCAAGATGGGACAGTTCCTTTCTATCAGCCCCAGCATTTT.

V gene TRBV4-2 combines with J gene TRBJ2-7; the match to TRBD2 covers 8 bases. CDR1 and CDR2 from the germline V gene are LGHNA and YNFKEQ. V lost 4 bases and J lost 3; bases outside the gene matches: 8. The CDR3 is 15 residues long. CDR3 region: CASSLRRTSNYEQYF. The CDR3 nucleotides read TGTGCCAGCAGCCTTAGAAGGACTAGCAACTACGAGCAGTACTTC.

This rearrangement joins TRBV6-1 to TRBJ1-4, with 7 bases fitting TRBD1. Germline CDR1 is MNHNS and CDR2 is SASEGT. The CDR3 spans 14 residues. V dropped 3 bases and J dropped 7; count of bases not matched to a gene: 5. The CDR3 spells CASSDYRGSEKLFF. In DNA, the CDR3 is TGTGCCAGCAGTGACTACAGGGGATCTGAAAAACTGTTTTTT.

V and J are TRBV29-1 and TRBJ1-2; maybe TRBD1 (6 bases). The germline V and J ends were trimmed by 6 bases and 0 bases, with 14 bases remaining between them. From germline, CDR1 is SQVTM and CDR2 ANQGSEA. The CDR3 loop spans 14 amino acids. This CDR3 is CSVVHTGSNYGYTF. In nucleotides, the CDR3 is TGCAGCGTAGTTCACACAGGGTCTAACTATGGCTACACCTTC.

This rearrangement joins TRBV4-2 to TRBJ2-2; the D is unclear. CDR3 length: 17 residues. The germline V gene encodes CDR1 LGHNA and CDR2 YNFKEQ. V lost 3 bases to trimming and J lost 0 bases, with 14 bases between them. The CDR3 loop reads CASSQETGRTNTGELFF. In DNA, the CDR3 is TGTGCCAGCAGCCAGGAGACTGGTCGCACGAACACCGGGGAGCTGTTTTTT.

The chain is built from TRBV18 and TRBJ1-1, with TRBD1 as a possible D gene (5 bases). This CDR3 comprises 14 residues. The germline V gene has CDR1 KGHSH and CDR2 LQKENI. Trimming took 3 bases from V and 5 from J, leaving 13 bases between them. The CDR3 is CASSPGGEGTEAFF. As DNA, the CDR3 is TGTGCCAGCTCACCGGGGGGAGAGGGGACTGAAGCTTTCTTT.

In DNA form, the CDR3 reads TGTGCCAGCAGCCCATCTGAAGGAGCTAACTACGAGCAGTACTTC. Protein: CASSPSEGANYEQYF. The chain uses TRBV4-2 and TRBJ2-7; no clear D. Looked up from germline, CDR1 is LGHNA and CDR2 is YNFKEQ. V lost 4 bases, J lost 3 bases, and 16 bases lay in between. The CDR3 consists of 15 residues.

The chain is built from TRBV29-1 and TRBJ1-4; D call uncertain. The V end lost 4 bases, the J end lost 10 bases, and 7 bases lay between the germline ends. This CDR3 comprises 10 residues. The germline V gene encodes CDR1 SQVTM and CDR2 ANQGSEA. The CDR3 protein is CSVVSGKLFF. For the CDR3, the DNA is TGCAGCGTTGTATCGGGAAAACTGTTTTTT.

The chain links TRBV2 to TRBJ1-1; 7 bases are a match to TRBD1. The junction had 12 bases not matched to a gene; V was cut back by 10 bases and J by 7 bases. CDR3 length: 13 residues. Looked up from germline, CDR1 is SNHLY and CDR2 is FYNNEI. The CDR3 is CATQSGGSYEAFF. The CDR3, as DNA: TGTGCCACCCAGTCAGGGGGTAGTTATGAAGCTTTCTTT.

The gene calls are TRBV5-6 and TRBJ1-2, with 9 bases lining up with TRBD1. CDR1 and CDR2 (germline): SGHDT, YYEEEE. This CDR3 has 15 residues. The V gene end was trimmed by 4 bases and the J gene end by 3 bases; junction bases not matched to a gene: 7. Written as DNA, the CDR3 is TGTGCCAGCAGCCCCTGGGACAGGGAGTACTATGGCTACACCTTC. This codes for CASSPWDREYYGYTF.

This chain connects TRBV6-1 to TRBJ1-3, with D maybe TRBD1 (6 bases). CDR1 and CDR2 from the germline V gene are MNHNS and SASEGT. This CDR3 spans 14 amino acids. Trimming took off 0 bases at V and 4 bases at J, with 7 bases between the two ends. The CDR3 coding sequence is TGTGCCAGCAGTGAAGCGGGACAAGGAAACACCATATATTTT. It codes for CASSEAGQGNTIYF.

The chain recombines TRBV5-1 with TRBJ1-1; TRBD1 matches at 11 bases. The germline gives CDR1 SGHRS, CDR2 YFSETQ. This CDR3 has 17 amino acids. V was clipped by 4 bases and J by 0 bases; unmatched bases: 8. The CDR3 region is CASSADRDRGLNTEAFF. CDR3 coding DNA: TGCGCCAGCAGCGCTGACCGGGACAGGGGGTTGAACACTGAAGCTTTCTTT.

The chain has TRBV4-1 and TRBJ2-5, with a tentative D call TRBD1 (6 bases). The V end was cut by 2 bases, the J end by 1 base, with 11 bases between. This CDR3 has 15 residues. Germline-derived CDR1 and CDR2 are MGHRA and YSYEKL. This chain's CDR3 is CASSQSPDSQETQYF. The CDR3 nucleotides are TGCGCCAGCAGCCAATCCCCGGACAGCCAAGAGACCCAGTACTTC.

The V gene is TRBV28, the J gene TRBJ1-1; D is uncertain. Germline loops: CDR1 MDHEN, CDR2 SYDVKM. Trimming took off 5 bases at V and 2 bases at J, with 15 bases between the two ends. The CDR3 is 15 residues long. This CDR3 reads CASSTTTDRNTEAFF. CDR3 DNA: TGTGCCAGCAGTACGACTACAGACCGTAACACTGAAGCTTTCTTT.

The chain uses TRBV6-4 and TRBJ1-2; D remains unclear. The CDR3 totals 13 residues. V lost 4 bases, J lost 0 bases, and 6 bases lay in between. In germline, CDR1 is MRHNA, CDR2 SNTAGT. The CDR3 loop is CASSGGPNYGYTF. CDR3 DNA sequence: TGTGCCAGCAGTGGCGGTCCTAACTATGGCTACACCTTC.

The chain recombines TRBV10-3 with TRBJ1-2; no clear D gene. CDR3 length equals 16 residues. V lost 0 bases, J lost 1 base, and 12 bases lay in between. The V gene's germline CDR1 is ENHRY and CDR2 SYGVKD. The DNA for the CDR3 is TGTGCCATCAGTGAGTCAGAGGGTGTAGGTAACTATGGCTACACCTTC. It specifies CAISESEGVGNYGYTF.

The J gene is TRBJ1-1, the V gene TRBV30; tentatively, D is TRBD1 (5 bases). The V and J ends lost 5 bases and 5 bases respectively, with 18 bases between them. The CDR3 consists of 14 residues. CDR1 and CDR2 from the germline V gene are GTSNPN and SVGIG (reference sequence). The CDR3 loop reads CAWGGPGRKTEAFF. The DNA of the CDR3 is TGTGCCTGGGGAGGGCCGGGGCGAAAAACTGAAGCTTTCTTT.

The V and J genes are TRBV7-8 and TRBJ2-5; 11 bases map to TRBD2. The J call may be wrong; the DNA end is better matched by TRBJ2-7. The CDR3 contains 17 residues. The V gene's germline CDR1 is SGHVS and CDR2 FQNEAQ. Here the CDR3 reads CASRAGTGTSGSYEQYF. The CDR3 DNA follows: TGTGCCAGCAGGGCCGGGACCGGGACTAGCGGATCCTACGAGCAGTACTTC.

This clone has a single count. The V gene is TRBV7-8, the J gene TRBJ2-7; D is possibly TRBD2 (5 bases). CDR1 is SGHVS and CDR2 is FQNEAQ in the germline V gene. The CDR3 length is 14 residues. V gave up 5 bases and J gave up 0 bases, with 11 bases separating them. CDR3 amino acids: CASSRGRSSYEQYF. Here the CDR3 DNA reads TGTGCCAGCAGCCGCGGGCGGTCCTCCTACGAGCAGTACTTC.

V and J are TRBV11-2 and TRBJ2-2; TRBD2 aligns across 12 bases. CDR1 SGHAT and CDR2 FQNNGV come from the germline V gene. J gave up 6 bases and V 2 bases, and 4 bases lay outside the gene matches. The CDR3 has 16 residues. The CDR3 coding sequence is TGTGCCAGCAGCTTACTAGCGGGGGGGCTCGCCGGGGAGCTGTTTTTT. Translating gives CASSLLAGGLAGELFF.

This chain uses TRBV27 with TRBJ1-5; 8 bases map to TRBD1. This CDR3 is built from 15 residues. V dropped 3 bases and J dropped 7; count of bases not matched to a gene: 8. Germline V CDR1 and CDR2: MNHEY, SMNVEV (reference sequence). The CDR3: CASSFGQGRGQPQHF. The CDR3 DNA sequence: TGTGCCAGCAGTTTTGGACAGGGAAGAGGCCAGCCCCAGCATTTT.

The chain employs TRBV5-1 and TRBJ2-3, with TRBD2 matching over 11 bases. Germline V gene sequence: CDR1 SGHRS, CDR2 YFSETQ. CDR3 length: 18 residues. The V segment lost 3 bases and the J segment 2 bases; nucleotides outside the gene matches: 11. The CDR3 bases are TGCGCCAGCAGCTCCCGGACTAGCGGGTATACCAACACAGATACGCAGTATTTT. Translating gives CASSSRTSGYTNTDTQYF.